Following are 18 T cell receptor beta chains from one sample sequenced in a study of blood T cell repertoires in COVID-19. Libraries were prepared by immunoSEQ multiplex PCR; TCRdb keeps only in-frame clonotypes and omits some of them. This sample has some 170,000 clones, with roughly 80% found just once. The sequenced sample was peripheral blood. All receptors derive from a woman in her 70s with acute or convalescent COVID-19.

The chain uses TRBV6-2 or TRBV6-3 and TRBJ1-1; 8 nucleotides line up with TRBD1. V was clipped by 5 bases and J by 3 bases; unmatched bases: 8. The germline gives CDR1 MNHEY, CDR2 SVGEGT. This CDR3 region has 15 residues. DNA for the CDR3: TGTGCCAGCAGTCTAGAACAGGGGGGCTACACTGAAGCTTTCTTT. This codes for CASSLEQGGYTEAFF.

This chain joins TRBV20-1 and TRBJ2-1; possibly TRBD2 for D (6 bases). The CDR3 consists of 13 residues. In germline, CDR1 is DFQATT, CDR2 SNEGSKA (reference sequence). The V end lost 3 bases, the J end lost 9 bases, and 15 bases lay between the germline ends. CDR3 sequence (DNA): TGCAGTGCTAGTTCCCTAGCGTCTGGTGAGCAGTTCTTC. Encoded protein: CSASSLASGEQFF.

The chain uses TRBV28 and TRBJ1-4; D not resolved. V lost 3 bases and J 2 bases, leaving 13 bases between the germline ends. This CDR3 has 16 amino acids. Per germline, CDR1 MDHEN and CDR2 SYDVKM. The CDR3 DNA reads as TGTGCCAGCAGTTTCCCCTTTACGGGTACTAATGAAAAACTGTTTTTT. It specifies CASSFPFTGTNEKLFF.

The V call is TRBV30, the J call TRBJ2-7, with 8 bases identical to TRBD1. V lost 6 bases, J lost 2 bases, and 6 bases stayed unmatched. This CDR3 spans 13 amino acids. Germline CDR1 is GTSNPN and CDR2 is SVGIG (reference sequence). The CDR3 spells CACTQGAAYEQYF. The CDR3 nucleotides are TGTGCCTGTACCCAGGGGGCGGCCTACGAGCAGTACTTC.

The chain combines TRBV30 with TRBJ2-4, with D perhaps TRBD2 (6 bases). Trimming took off 2 bases at V and 0 bases at J, with 8 bases between the two ends. CDR3 length: 14 amino acids. Germline CDR1 reads GTSNPN; CDR2 reads SVGIG (reference sequence). CDR3 sequence (DNA): TGTGCCTGGAGTAAAGCGGGAGCCAAAAACATTCAGTACTTC. It encodes CAWSKAGAKNIQYF. Variable domain in full (rest from reference TRBV30 and TRBJ2-4): SQTIHQWPATLVQPVGSPLSLECTVEGTSNPNLYWYRQAAGRGLQLLFYSVGIGQISSEVPQNLSASRPQDRQFILSSKKLLLSDSGFYLCAWSKAGAKNIQYFGAGTRLSVL.

The chain uses TRBV27 and TRBJ1-1; 10 nucleotides agree with TRBD1. This CDR3 is built from 18 residues. CDR1 MNHEY and CDR2 SMNVEV come from the germline V gene (reference sequence). Trimming removed 2 bases from V and 1 base from J; junction bases left unmatched: 10. For the CDR3, the DNA is TGTGCCAGCAGTTTAGGCTGGGGAGACAGGGGGCGGAACACTGAAGCTTTCTTT. Translating gives CASSLGWGDRGRNTEAFF.

This chain links TRBV18 with TRBJ1-5; the D gene is possibly TRBD1 (6 bases). Germline CDR1 KGHSH, CDR2 LQKENI. The CDR3 runs 16 residues. V lost 3 bases and J lost 2, with 14 bases in between. The CDR3 sequence: CASSPTGLRGNQPQHF. The CDR3 DNA reads TGTGCCAGCTCACCGACAGGCCTGAGGGGCAATCAGCCCCAGCATTTT. Complete variable domain (other parts from reference TRBV18 and TRBJ1-5): NAGVMQNPRHLVRRRGQEARLRCSPMKGHSHVYWYRQLPEEGLKFMVYLQKENIIDESGMPKERFSAEFPKEGPSILRIQQVVRGDSAAYFCASSPTGLRGNQPQHFGDGTRLSIL.

This clone was seen just once. The V call is TRBV6-5, the J call TRBJ2-3; 7 bases match TRBD1. This CDR3 has 14 amino acids. The germline gives CDR1 MNHEY, CDR2 SVGAGI. The trim removed 6 bases at V and 4 bases at J, leaving 7 bases unmatched. Written as DNA, the CDR3 is TGTGCCAGCAGCCCCACAGGGGCCCCAGATACGCAGTATTTT. This codes for CASSPTGAPDTQYF.

The chain carries TRBV27 and TRBJ1-5, with D uncertain. The CDR3 runs 15 residues. The V gene's germline CDR1 is MNHEY and CDR2 SMNVEV (reference sequence). V lost 6 bases and J 0 bases, leaving 12 bases between the germline ends. As DNA, the CDR3 is TGTGCCAGCAGCCCTTACAGTGTTAGCAATCAGCCCCAGCATTTT. This codes for CASSPYSVSNQPQHF.

The chain links TRBV9 to TRBJ2-3, with 8 bases that match TRBD2. J was trimmed by 4 bases and V by 4 bases; bases with no gene match: 5. The germline CDR1 and CDR2 sequences are SGDLS and YYNGEE. The CDR3 has 14 residues. The CDR3 loop is CASSRTSRADTQYF. In nucleotides, the CDR3 is TGTGCCAGCAGCAGGACTAGCCGGGCAGATACGCAGTATTTT.

The genes are TRBV7-7 and TRBJ2-1; 14 bases map to TRBD2. Trimming at V came to 4 bases and at J to 8 bases, leaving 4 bases not matched to a gene. Germline assignment: CDR1 SSHAT and CDR2 FNYEAQ (reference sequence). The CDR3 loop spans 15 amino acids. DNA of the CDR3: TGTGCCAGCAGCTCCGGGACTAGCGGGAGCTATGAGCAGTTCTTC. Translating it yields CASSSGTSGSYEQFF. The full variable domain, in which reference TRBV7-7 and TRBJ2-1 provide the parts outside the CDR3, is GAGVSQSPRYKVTKRGQDVTLRCDPISSHATLYWYQQALGQGPEFLTYFNYEAQPDKSGLPSDRFSAERPEGSISTLTIQRTEQRDSAMYRCASSSGTSGSYEQFFGPGTRLTVL.

This clone was found a few times. The chain has TRBV2 and TRBJ1-4, with D tentatively TRBD1 (5 bases). Germline loops: CDR1 SNHLY, CDR2 FYNNEI. Trimming removed 4 bases from V and 5 bases from J, with 14 bases in between. The CDR3 sequence is 15 residues long. The CDR3 protein is CASSGGLSANEKLFF. CDR3 sequence (DNA): TGTGCCAGCAGTGGGGGACTGAGCGCAAATGAAAAACTGTTTTTT.

The V and J genes are TRBV2 and TRBJ2-2; TRBD2 matches 11 bases. Trimming at V came to 6 bases and at J to 5 bases, leaving 5 bases not matched to a gene. Germline CDR1 reads SNHLY; CDR2 reads FYNNEI. The CDR3 totals 15 residues. The CDR3 loop reads CASRPGLAETGELFF. CDR3 coding DNA: TGTGCCAGCAGGCCGGGACTAGCGGAAACCGGGGAGCTGTTTTTT. The full variable domain, in which reference TRBV2 and TRBJ2-2 provide the parts outside the CDR3, is EPEVTQTPSHQVTQMGQEVILRCVPISNHLYFYWYRQILGQKVEFLVSFYNNEISEKSEIFDDQFSVERPDGSNFTLKIRSTKLEDSAMYFCASRPGLAETGELFFGEGSRLTVL.

The gene calls are TRBV7-2 and TRBJ1-5, with D hard to call. V lost 7 bases, J lost 3 bases, and 10 bases lay in between. The V gene's germline CDR1 is SGHTA and CDR2 FQGNSA. This CDR3 comprises 13 residues. The CDR3 coding sequence is TGTGCCAGCACCCTTAATAACAATCAGCCCCAGCATTTT. As protein: CASTLNNNQPQHF. Supplemented by reference TRBV7-2 and TRBJ1-5, the full variable domain reads GAGVSQSPSNKVTEKGKDVELRCDPISGHTALYWYRQSLGQGLEFLIYFQGNSAPDKSGLPSDRFSAERTGGSVSTLTIQRTQQEDSAVYLCASTLNNNQPQHFGDGTRLSIL.

The chain links TRBV28 to TRBJ2-7; 8 bases align to TRBD1. The germline gives CDR1 MDHEN, CDR2 SYDVKM. V lost 2 bases, J lost 7 bases, and 7 bases stayed unmatched. The CDR3 runs 14 residues. The CDR3 DNA follows: TGTGCCAGCAGTTTACAGGGGGCGCTGAGAGAGCAGTACTTC. Translated, it gives CASSLQGALREQYF. The entire variable domain, with the rest obtained from reference TRBV28 and TRBJ2-7, is as follows: DVKVTQSSRYLVKRTGEKVFLECVQDMDHENMFWYRQDPGLGLRLIYFSYDVKMKEKGDIPEGYSVSREKKERFSLILESASTNQTSMYLCASSLQGALREQYFGPGTRLTVT.

The V call is TRBV5-5, the J call TRBJ1-2; 7 bases map to TRBD1. The CDR3 is 18 residues long. CDR1 SGHKS and CDR2 YYEKEE come from the germline V gene (reference sequence). V was pared by 0 bases and J by 0 bases, with 11 bases of the junction left unmatched. The CDR3 nucleotides are TGTGCCAGCAGCTTGGGGTTGCGGGACAGTATTTCTAACTATGGCTACACCTTC. It codes for CASSLGLRDSISNYGYTF.

This chain joins TRBV5-6 and TRBJ1-1; 9 nucleotides match TRBD1. The germline gives CDR1 SGHDT, CDR2 YYEEEE. The CDR3 consists of 13 residues. V was clipped by 7 bases and J by 5 bases; unmatched bases: 6. CDR3 sequence reads: CASPDRGGTEAFF. In DNA, the CDR3 is TGTGCCAGCCCGGACAGGGGAGGGACTGAAGCTTTCTTT.

The chain has TRBV3-1 (or the pseudogene TRBV3-2) and TRBJ2-1, with 9 bases fitting TRBD2. Per the germline V gene, CDR1 is LGHDT and CDR2 is YNNKEL (reference sequence). The CDR3 covers 15 residues. The trim removed 4 bases at V and 5 bases at J, leaving 6 bases unmatched. The CDR3 reads CASSLGTSWDNEQFF. CDR3 coding DNA: TGTGCCAGCAGCCTCGGGACTAGCTGGGACAATGAGCAGTTCTTC.